This T cell receptor beta chain was recorded in a study of shared clonotypes between healthy human individuals. Study-wide findings and caveats: Deeper or shallower sequencing was expected to change how clonotypes are shared among donors.

Each replicate PCR on the sorted subsets used 150 to 200 ng DNA (around 31,000 T cell genomes). Generated by immunoSEQ multiplex PCR, the TCRdb table keeps only in-frame clones and is missing some. The sample lists about a million clones, approximately 80% seen once, with around 1.4% in the top ten. On this clone: The target antigen is unknown.

Germline trimming cut 3 bases from V and 0 bases from J; bases unmatched to any gene: 9. The CDR3 contains 18 residues. Germline CDR1 MGHDK, CDR2 SYGVNS. CD4+ cells were split into CD45RA+ naive and CD45RA-negative memory subsets. Sequencing input: memory CD4+ T cells sorted from blood. Subset here: CD45RA-negative fraction. The rearrangement uses TRBV25-1 and TRBJ2-5; 11 bases align to TRBD2. This clonotype was sampled from a young man in good health. The CDR3 sequence: CASSDLAGGPRHQETQYF. CDR3 sequence (DNA): TGTGCCAGCAGTGATTTAGCGGGAGGGCCGAGACACCAAGAGACCCAGTACTTC.